What follows describes a single T cell receptor beta chain. No antigen is known for it. PCR involved 60 Vbeta and 13 Jbeta primers. Sequenced by immunoSEQ multiplex PCR; TCRdb stores in-frame clones only, minus some. Of about 180,000 clones in the sample, more than 60% are singletons; the top ten hold more than 3%. This entry belongs to a study of cytomegalovirus exposure and HLA in healthy donors. Findings and limits, study-wide: Analysis was performed later, and it showed HLA-associated TCR beta chains to be more clonally expanded than equally common others. The study reported that TCR beta sequences accurately predicted HLA-A and HLA-B alleles in most subjects. The study labeled approximately 150 TCR beta chains cytomegalovirus-associated.

The length of the CDR3 is 16 residues. The V and J ends lost 0 bases and 1 base respectively, with 12 bases between them. The germline V gene has CDR1 SGHAT and CDR2 FQNNGV. The V and J genes are TRBV11-2 and TRBJ1-1; possibly TRBD1 for D (5 bases). Material: PBMCs. This receptor was identified in a woman between 55 and 75 years old in good health and CMV-seropositive. The CDR3 bases are TGTGCCAGCAGCTTAGACGGGGGACTTCGGAACACTGAAGCTTTCTTT. It encodes CASSLDGGLRNTEAFF.